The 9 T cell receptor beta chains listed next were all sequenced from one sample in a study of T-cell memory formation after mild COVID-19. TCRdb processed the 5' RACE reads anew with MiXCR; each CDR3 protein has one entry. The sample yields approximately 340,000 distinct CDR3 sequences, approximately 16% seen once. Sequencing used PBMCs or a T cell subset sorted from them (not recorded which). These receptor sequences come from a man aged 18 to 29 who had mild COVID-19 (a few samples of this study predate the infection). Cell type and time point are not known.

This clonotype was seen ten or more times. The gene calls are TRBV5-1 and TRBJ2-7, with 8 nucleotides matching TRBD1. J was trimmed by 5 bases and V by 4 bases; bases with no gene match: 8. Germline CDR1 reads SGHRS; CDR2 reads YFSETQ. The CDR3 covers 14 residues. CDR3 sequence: CASSPSWTGHEQYF. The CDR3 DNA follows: TGCGCCAGCAGCCCCTCATGGACAGGGCACGAGCAGTACTTC.

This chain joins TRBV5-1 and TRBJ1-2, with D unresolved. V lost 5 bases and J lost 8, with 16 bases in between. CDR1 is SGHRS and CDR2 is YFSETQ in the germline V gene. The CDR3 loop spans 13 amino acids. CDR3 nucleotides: TGCGCCAGCAGTCGGGCGGGCCCGGAAGGCTACACCTTC. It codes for CASSRAGPEGYTF. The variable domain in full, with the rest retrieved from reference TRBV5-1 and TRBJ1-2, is KAGVTQTPRYLIKTRGQQVTLSCSPISGHRSVSWYQQTPGQGLQFLFEYFSETQRNKGNFPGRFSGRQFSNSRSEMNVSTLELGDSALYLCASSRAGPEGYTFGSGTRLTVV.

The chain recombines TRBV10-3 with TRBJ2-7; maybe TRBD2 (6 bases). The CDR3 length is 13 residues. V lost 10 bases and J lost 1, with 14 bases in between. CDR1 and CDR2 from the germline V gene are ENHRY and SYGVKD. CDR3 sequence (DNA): TGTGCCACGGAGGCCGGGACTTCCTACGAGCAGTACTTC. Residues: CATEAGTSYEQYF.

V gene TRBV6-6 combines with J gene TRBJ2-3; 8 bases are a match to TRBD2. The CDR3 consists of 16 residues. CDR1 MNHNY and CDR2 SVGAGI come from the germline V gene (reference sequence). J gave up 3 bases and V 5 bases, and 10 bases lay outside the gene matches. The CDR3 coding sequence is TGTGCCAGCAGTGCGCGGGGGGCAGGGAGGACAGATACGCAGTATTTT. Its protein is CASSARGAGRTDTQYF.

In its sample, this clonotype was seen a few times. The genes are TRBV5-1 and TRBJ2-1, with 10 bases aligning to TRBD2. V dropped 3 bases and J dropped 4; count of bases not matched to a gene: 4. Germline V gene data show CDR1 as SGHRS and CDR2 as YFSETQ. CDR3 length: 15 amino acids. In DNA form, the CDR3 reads TGCGCCAGCAGCTGGGGACTAGCGATATACAATGAGCAGTTCTTC. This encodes CASSWGLAIYNEQFF.

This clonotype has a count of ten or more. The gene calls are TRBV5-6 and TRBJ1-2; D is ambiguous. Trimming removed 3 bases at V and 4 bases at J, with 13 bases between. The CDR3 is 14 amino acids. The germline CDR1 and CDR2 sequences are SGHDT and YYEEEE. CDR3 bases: TGTGCCAGCAGCTATGAGGAGGAGCTCTATGGCTACACCTTC. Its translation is CASSYEEELYGYTF.

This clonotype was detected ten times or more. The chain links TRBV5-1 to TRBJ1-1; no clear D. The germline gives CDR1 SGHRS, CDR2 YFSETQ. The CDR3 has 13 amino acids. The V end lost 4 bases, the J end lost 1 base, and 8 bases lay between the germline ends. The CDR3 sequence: CASSGTQNTEAFF. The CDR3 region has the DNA TGCGCCAGCAGCGGAACACAGAACACTGAAGCTTTCTTT.

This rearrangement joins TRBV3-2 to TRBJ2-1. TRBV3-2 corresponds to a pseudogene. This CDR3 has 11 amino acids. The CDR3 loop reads CASSQENEQFF. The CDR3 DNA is TGTGCCAGCAGCCAGGAAAATGAGCAGTTCTTC.

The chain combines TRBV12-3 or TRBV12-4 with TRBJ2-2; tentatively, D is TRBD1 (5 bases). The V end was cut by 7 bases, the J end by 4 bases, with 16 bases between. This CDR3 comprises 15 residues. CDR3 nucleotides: TGTGCCAGCAATTCCATGACAGACAGCACCGGGGAGCTGTTTTTT. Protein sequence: CASNSMTDSTGELFF.